These T cell receptor beta chains were read from a single sample in a study of T cell repertoires in cytomegalovirus infection. One entry per CDR3 protein results from TCRdb running MiXCR on the reads. The sample includes around 23,000 distinct CDR3 sequences, roughly 20% of them seen just once. The antigens of these receptors remain unknown. The sequences come from CD8+ T cells from cultured PBMCs, collected from culture after CMV antigen stimulation. Receptor source: a human donor in good health (CMV status not recorded). Some clones in this sample may be carry-over from other donors' samples. Both conserved end residues are part of each CDR3. Each record gives: V gene, J gene, clone size, D gene, CDR3 protein, CDR3 DNA. A D gene is named only where the DNA matches it firmly. Expanded clones are given a class, and other clones once, few, many or no size at all.

>TRBV20-1|TRBJ1-2|-|-
CSARGRGYGYTF
TGCAGTGCCCGAGGACGCGGCTATGGCTACACCTTC
>TRBV11-2|TRBJ2-1|few|-
CASSLLDFPGGVWVANRALNEQFF
TGTGCCAGCAGCTTACTGGATTTTCCCGGAGGGGTTTGGGTGGCGAACAGGGCTTTGAATGAGCAGTTCTTC
>TRBV20-1|TRBJ2-3|few|TRBD2
CSAWGLAGKNTDTQYF
TGCAGTGCTTGGGGACTAGCGGGAAAAAATACAGATACGCAGTATTTT
>TRBV28|TRBJ1-2|-|-
CASSPEREGNPYGYTF
TGTGCCAGCAGCCCCGAACGGGAGGGAAATCCCTATGGCTACACCTTC
>TRBV7-9|TRBJ2-7|-|TRBD2
CASSSINSGGAIYEQYF
TGTGCCAGCAGCTCGATAAATAGCGGGGGGGCCATATACGAGCAGTACTTC
>TRBV5-5|TRBJ2-7|few|-
CASSLSQAYEQYF
TGTGCCAGCAGCTTGAGTCAGGCCTACGAGCAGTACTTC
>TRBV6-1|TRBJ1-4|-|-
CASAMLGEKLFF
TGTGCCAGCGCAATGTTGGGTGAAAAACTGTTTTTT
>TRBV12-3/TRBV12-4|TRBJ1-2|few|-
CASSPPEPYGYTF
TGTGCCAGCAGTCCCCCCGAGCCCTATGGCTACACCTTC
>TRBV7-9|TRBJ2-6|few|-
CASSLATGGANVLTF
TGTGCCAGCAGCTTAGCGACAGGTGGGGCCAACGTCCTGACTTTC
>TRBV5-1|TRBJ1-5|-|-
CASSLVSDQPQHF
TGCGCCAGCAGCTTGGTCTCTGATCAGCCCCAGCATTTT
>TRBV28|TRBJ2-1|few|TRBD2
CASSPRGSGGYNEQFF
TGTGCCAGCAGTCCCCGGGGTAGCGGGGGCTACAATGAGCAGTTCTTC
>TRBV7-2|TRBJ2-7|many|-
CASSLGRSIGYYEQYF
TGTGCCAGCAGCTTAGGGCGAAGCATAGGATACTACGAGCAGTACTTC
>TRBV7-2|TRBJ2-3|many|-
CASSLRWGDTDTQYF
TGTGCCAGCAGCTTAAGGTGGGGAGACACAGATACGCAGTATTTT
>TRBV4-3|TRBJ2-7|few|TRBD2
CASSQDRSGGTVFYEQYF
TGCGCCAGCAGCCAAGATCGGAGCGGGGGGACGGTGTTCTACGAGCAGTACTTC
>TRBV5-6|TRBJ1-5|few|-
CASSFTSNQPQHF
TGTGCCAGCAGCTTTACCAGCAATCAGCCCCAGCATTTT
>TRBV20-1|TRBJ2-1|few|-
CSARDNPGELPYNEQFF
TGCAGTGCTAGAGATAACCCCGGGGAGCTTCCCTACAATGAGCAGTTCTTC
>TRBV7-2|TRBJ2-7|-|-
CASSLGVTPSYEQYF
TGTGCCAGCAGCTTAGGTGTGACACCCTCCTACGAGCAGTACTTC
>TRBV5-6|TRBJ1-2|few|TRBD1
CASSYPGQSLKNYGYTF
TGTGCCAGCAGTTATCCGGGACAGAGCCTCAAAAACTATGGCTACACCTTC
>TRBV6-5|TRBJ1-1|many|-
CASSYLPGTNTEAFF
TGTGCCAGCAGTTACTTGCCGGGGACGAACACTGAAGCTTTCTTT
>TRBV12-3/TRBV12-4|TRBJ2-7|many|TRBD1
CASSDRVPGEQYF
TGTGCCAGCAGTGACAGGGTCCCAGGCGAGCAGTACTTC
>TRBV4-1|TRBJ2-7|once|TRBD1
CASSPGGVDEQYF
TGCGCCAGCAGCCCAGGGGGCGTCGACGAGCAGTACTTC
>TRBV7-3|TRBJ2-1|-|TRBD1
CASSPRDSSYNEQFF
TGTGCCAGCAGCCCCCGGGACAGCTCCTACAATGAGCAGTTCTTC
>TRBV28|TRBJ2-2|few|-
CASRGGTGELFF
TGTGCCAGCAGAGGGGGGACCGGGGAGCTGTTTTTT
>TRBV7-9|TRBJ2-1|many|TRBD1
CASSEDRDEQFF
TGTGCCAGCAGCGAGGACAGGGATGAGCAGTTCTTC
>TRBV10-3|TRBJ1-1|-|-
CAIRGGQTITEAFF
TGTGCCATCAGGGGCGGACAGACGATCACTGAAGCTTTCTTT
>TRBV14|TRBJ1-4|many|-
CASSPFTNEKLFF
TGTGCCAGCAGCCCCTTTACTAATGAAAAACTGTTTTTT
>TRBV7-9|TRBJ2-6|few|-
CASSDGSQGSSGANVLTF
TGTGCCAGCAGCGACGGGAGTCAGGGGAGCTCTGGGGCCAACGTCCTGACTTTC
>TRBV28|TRBJ2-3|-|-
CASSPPRWDTQYF
TGTGCCAGCAGTCCCCCTCGGTGGGATACGCAGTATTTT
>TRBV7-9|TRBJ2-6|few|-
CASSFTANSGANVLTF
TGTGCCAGCAGCTTCACCGCTAACTCTGGGGCCAACGTCCTGACTTTC
>TRBV3-1|TRBJ2-7|-|-
CASSQTDGPYEQYF
TGTGCCAGCAGCCAAACCGACGGACCCTACGAGCAGTACTTC
>TRBV7-9|TRBJ2-3|few|TRBD1
CASSSKGTGNTDTQYF
TGTGCCAGCAGCTCAAAAGGGACAGGGAACACAGATACGCAGTATTTT
>TRBV28|TRBJ1-1|few|-
CASRQGGLTEAFF
TGTGCCAGCAGGCAGGGAGGCTTGACTGAAGCTTTCTTT
>TRBV19|TRBJ2-7|few|-
CASSMGDPLSYEQYF
TGTGCCAGTAGTATGGGGGACCCTCTTTCGTACGAGCAGTACTTC
>TRBV7-2|TRBJ2-5|many|-
CASSLEQQETQYF
TGTGCCAGCAGCTTAGAACAGCAAGAGACCCAGTACTTC
>TRBV5-1|TRBJ2-2|-|-
CASSSVGAPITGELFF
TGCGCCAGCAGCTCAGTGGGGGCTCCGATCACCGGGGAGCTGTTTTTT
>TRBV7-2|TRBJ2-3|many|-
CASSLEDSTDTQYF
TGTGCCAGCAGCTTAGAGGACAGCACAGATACGCAGTATTTT
>TRBV7-6|TRBJ1-6|many|-
CASSRDINNSPLHF
TGTGCCAGCAGCCGGGACATTAATAATTCACCCCTCCACTTT
>TRBV20-1|TRBJ1-1|-|-
CSARHPWAMNTEAFF
TGCAGTGCTAGACACCCTTGGGCCATGAACACTGAAGCTTTCTTT
>TRBV6-6|TRBJ1-5|few|-
CASSYSPGDEGIQPQHF
TGTGCCAGCAGTTACTCACCGGGGGACGAGGGGATCCAGCCCCAGCATTTT
>TRBV6-5|TRBJ2-6|few|-
CASSYGVSSGANVLTF
TGTGCCAGCAGTTACGGAGTAAGCTCTGGGGCCAACGTCCTGACTTTC
>TRBV7-9|TRBJ2-3|-|TRBD1
CASSLDRGLSTDTQYF
TGTGCCAGCAGCTTAGACAGGGGCCTTAGCACAGATACGCAGTATTTT
>TRBV4-2|TRBJ2-1|few|-
CASSQGRDPSVREQFF
TGTGCCAGCAGCCAGGGGCGGGACCCCTCGGTTCGTGAGCAGTTCTTC
>TRBV6-2/TRBV6-3|TRBJ2-1|-|-
CRSGRNEQFF
TGTCGATCCGGGCGGAATGAGCAGTTCTTC
>TRBV5-6|TRBJ1-2|few|-
CASSSVPGDYGYTF
TGTGCCAGCAGCTCCGTCCCTGGGGACTATGGCTACACCTTC
>TRBV6-5|TRBJ2-7|-|-
CASSYTDGSYEQYF
TGTGCCAGCAGTTACACGGACGGATCCTACGAGCAGTACTTC
>TRBV12-3/TRBV12-4|TRBJ2-7|-|-
CASSLLGFSYEQYF
TGTGCCAGCAGTTTACTGGGATTCTCCTACGAGCAGTACTTC
>TRBV28|TRBJ1-5|few|TRBD1
CASSSSRITGVGNQPQHF
TGTGCCAGCAGTTCGAGCCGTATCACAGGGGTGGGGAATCAGCCCCAGCATTTT
>TRBV6-2/TRBV6-3|TRBJ2-5|few|TRBD1
CASSLEGQVFYETQYF
TGTGCCAGCAGTCTCGAGGGACAGGTATTTTACGAGACCCAGTACTTC
>TRBV19|TRBJ2-1|-|TRBD2
CASSKGAGDPDEQFF
TGTGCCAGTAGTAAAGGAGCGGGGGATCCCGATGAGCAGTTCTTC
>TRBV12-3/TRBV12-4|TRBJ2-2|many|-
CASSLRGKSTGELFF
TGTGCCAGCAGTTTGCGGGGAAAGAGCACCGGGGAGCTGTTTTTT
>TRBV12-3/TRBV12-4|TRBJ1-5|many|-
CASSYKSNQPQHF
TGTGCCAGCAGTTACAAGAGCAATCAGCCCCAGCATTTT
>TRBV5-5|TRBJ1-6|-|-
CASSPGPFPPRGESPLHF
TGTGCCAGCAGTCCGGGACCCTTTCCTCCCAGAGGGGAATCACCCCTCCACTTT
>TRBV5-4|TRBJ2-5|-|-
CASSLEAGRETQYF
TGTGCCAGCAGCTTGGAGGCAGGGAGGGAGACCCAGTACTTC
>TRBV6-2/TRBV6-3|TRBJ2-3|-|-
CASGVSTDTQYF
TGTGCCAGCGGGGTGAGCACAGATACGCAGTATTTT
>TRBV2|TRBJ1-5|-|TRBD1
CASSEGRDRVPGLHNQPQHF
TGTGCCAGCAGTGAAGGGAGGGACAGGGTCCCAGGGTTGCACAATCAGCCCCAGCATTTT
>TRBV12-3/TRBV12-4|TRBJ2-1|many|-
CASSLGRGNEQFF
TGTGCCAGCAGTTTGGGAAGGGGCAATGAGCAGTTCTTC
>TRBV11-2|TRBJ2-3|many|-
CASSLDSGYTDTQYF
TGTGCCAGCAGCTTAGATTCGGGATACACAGATACGCAGTATTTT
>TRBV7-2|TRBJ1-2|many|TRBD1
CASRTTGSNYGYTF
TGTGCCAGCAGAACGACAGGGTCTAACTATGGCTACACCTTC